This T cell receptor beta chain was captured by sequencing in a study of cytomegalovirus exposure and HLA in healthy donors. Data came from immunoSEQ multiplex PCR; TCRdb stores just in-frame clones and leaves some out. Seen here are 85,000 to 130,000 clones, 88% observed once, and the top ten hold less than 2%. Germline V gene lookup returns CDR1 MDHEN and CDR2 SYDVKM. Trimming cost V 6 bases and J 7 bases; bases outside gene matches: 2. The CDR3 loop spans 12 amino acids. Sequencing was performed on PBMCs. This chain connects TRBV28 to TRBJ1-2, with TRBD1 matching over 10 bases. This TCR came from a woman aged 18 to 35 in good health and CMV-seropositive. The CDR3 DNA reads as TGTGCCAGCAGCGACAGGGGGCTTGGCTACACCTTC. It codes for CASSDRGLGYTF.